This T cell receptor (beta chain) was documented in a study of T cells in Graves' hyperthyroidism and ophthalmopathy. This CDR3 has 16 amino acids. Germline CDR1 and CDR2: LNHDA and SQIVND (reference sequence). V shed 5 bases and J shed 4 bases, with 20 bases lying between them. Amplification of TCR beta CDR3 regions used RNA as the template. The HTBI primer set drove a first-round RT-PCR of the TCR CDR3. TCRdb passed the multiplex PCR reads through MiXCR, listing each CDR3 protein once. The table records more than 500,000 distinct CDR3 sequences, about 16% of them present only once. This clonotype was sampled from a woman between 25 and 40 years old with Graves' hyperthyroidism. V is TRBV19 and J is TRBJ2-5, with D maybe TRBD2 (6 bases). What was sequenced was blood. CDR3 sequence reads: CASSGQIGVRGETQYF. CDR3 bases: TGTGCCAGTAGTGGCCAGATAGGGGTGCGGGGAGAGACCCAGTACTTC.